One and the same sample provided the 15 T cell receptor beta chains below, sequenced in a study of low-dose radiotherapy and immunotherapy resistance in tumors. Time point noted: before trial treatment. Both TCRalpha and TCRbeta chains were reverse transcribed with V-gene-specific primers. Using a constant-region primer together with a V-primer adapter, TCRs were subjected to around 20 PCR cycles of amplification. Each CDR3 protein is one row after TCRdb ran MiXCR on the reads. The sample includes some 57,000 distinct CDR3 sequences, roughly 24% of them seen just once. Sequences were derived from PBMCs, sampled before treatment. All receptors come from a male donor with prostate cancer.

The chain recombines TRBV20-1 with TRBJ1-4; perhaps TRBD1 as D (5 bases). Germline CDR1 reads DFQATT; CDR2 reads SNEGSKA (reference sequence). With 1 base removed from V and 1 base from J, the gap between germline ends came to 13 bases. The CDR3 sequence is 16 residues long. CDR3 sequence (DNA): TGCAGTGCTAGAGGGGCTAGGGGTGAAACTAATGAAAAACTGTTTTTT. Protein product: CSARGARGETNEKLFF.

This clonotype was found many times. V gene TRBV7-9 combines with J gene TRBJ2-1; 10 bases map to TRBD2. This CDR3 is 17 amino acids long. V lost 5 bases to trimming and J lost 4 bases; unmatched junction nucleotides: 11. Germline V gives CDR1 SEHNR, CDR2 FQNEAQ (reference sequence). The CDR3 sequence: CASSPSSLAGYYNEQFF. DNA of the CDR3: TGTGCCAGCAGCCCCTCCTCACTAGCGGGGTATTACAATGAGCAGTTCTTC.

In its sample, this clonotype was seen a few times. The chain links TRBV5-4 to TRBJ1-2, with D hard to call. Trimming left V 7 bases short and J 0 bases short, with 16 bases between. The CDR3 has 15 amino acids. Germline assignment: CDR1 SGHNT and CDR2 YYREEE (reference sequence). The CDR3 DNA sequence: TGTGCCAGCGGGGAAGACCGACTCCCTAACTATGGCTACACCTTC. Its protein is CASGEDRLPNYGYTF.

This clonotype appeared many times. The chain links TRBV19 to TRBJ2-5; D is uncertain. Deletions cut 2 bases from V and 5 bases from J, with 9 bases between. This CDR3 has 13 amino acids. The germline V gene has CDR1 LNHDA and CDR2 SQIVND (reference sequence). The CDR3 loop reads CASSITRSETQYF. CDR3 coding DNA: TGTGCCAGTAGTATAACGCGCAGCGAGACCCAGTACTTC.

This clonotype was observed a few times. The chain joins TRBV5-4 to TRBJ1-1, with D hard to call. Trimming took off 1 base at V and 4 bases at J, with 11 bases between the two ends. This CDR3 is built from 14 residues. Looked up from germline, CDR1 is SGHNT and CDR2 is YYREEE (reference sequence). The CDR3 region is CASSLQLGSTEAFF. CDR3 in DNA: TGTGCCAGCAGCTTGCAATTGGGGAGCACTGAAGCTTTCTTT.

To note about this clonotype: A far larger clone is just one base off, so this is likely a read error. The chain is built from TRBV5-1 and TRBJ2-7; D is unresolved. This CDR3 is built from 15 residues. V was trimmed by 0 bases and J by 7 bases, leaving 17 bases between them. Germline loops: CDR1 SGHRS, CDR2 YFSETQ. The CDR3 is CASSLEGKPYNEQYF. The CDR3 DNA sequence: TGCGCCAGCAGCTTGGAAGGGAAGCCCTACAATGAGCAGTACTTC. Complete variable domain (other parts from reference TRBV5-1 and TRBJ2-7): KAGVTQTPRYLIKTRGQQVTLSCSPISGHRSVSWYQQTPGQGLQFLFEYFSETQRNKGNFPGRFSGRQFSNSRSEMNVSTLELGDSALYLCASSLEGKPYNEQYFGPGTRLTVT.

This clonotype was seen ten or more times. The J gene is TRBJ1-1, the V gene TRBV7-9, with TRBD1 identical over 7 bases. CDR1 is SEHNR, CDR2 FQNEAQ, per germline (reference sequence). Losses at the gene ends were 5 bases for V and 6 bases for J; bases not matched to a gene: 6. The CDR3 is 13 residues long. The CDR3 spells CASSHRQGAEAFF. CDR3 nucleotides: TGTGCCAGCAGCCACAGGCAGGGGGCTGAAGCTTTCTTT. The full variable domain, in which reference TRBV7-9 and TRBJ1-1 provide the parts outside the CDR3, is DTGVSQNPRHKITKRGQNVTFRCDPISEHNRLYWYRQTLGQGPEFLTYFQNEAQLEKSRLLSDRFSAERPKGSFSTLEIQRTEQGDSAMYLCASSHRQGAEAFFGQGTRLTVV.

This clonotype showed up many times. The chain is built from TRBV19 and TRBJ2-2; 10 bases match TRBD2. The J segment lost 5 bases and the V segment lost 6 bases, leaving 6 bases of the junction unmatched. Germline-derived CDR1 and CDR2 are LNHDA and SQIVND (reference sequence). The CDR3 spans 15 residues. CDR3 residues: CASRPSGRSTGELFF. The CDR3 DNA reads as TGTGCCAGTAGGCCTAGCGGGAGAAGTACCGGGGAGCTGTTTTTT.

This clonotype was observed many times. The V gene is TRBV13, the J gene TRBJ2-1, with unresolved D. The ends were cut back, 4 bases at V and 8 bases at J, with 9 bases in the middle. The CDR3 has 12 residues. From germline, CDR1 is PRHDT and CDR2 FYEKMQ (reference sequence). In nucleotides, the CDR3 is TGTGCCAGCAGCTGGTTGGGTGATGAGCAGTTCTTC. Encoded protein: CASSWLGDEQFF.

This clonotype was counted at least ten times. This chain joins TRBV29-1 and TRBJ1-1, with a weak D call TRBD1 (6 bases). CDR3 length equals 14 residues. V was cut by 5 bases and J by 1 base, with 14 bases left in between. In germline, CDR1 is SQVTM, CDR2 ANQGSEA. CDR3 in DNA: TGCAGCGTTAGGGGGGGGTCGACGAACACTGAAGCTTTCTTT. It yields the protein CSVRGGSTNTEAFF.

This clonotype has a handful of counts. This rearrangement joins TRBV2 to TRBJ2-1; 10 nucleotides match TRBD2. The CDR3 is 15 residues long. Germline CDR1 SNHLY, CDR2 FYNNEI. With 6 bases clipped from V and 9 bases from J, the junction kept 11 bases outside the gene matches. CDR3 nucleotides: TGTGCCAGCAGGGTCGCTAGCGGGAGTTCGAGTGAGCAGTTCTTC. Its translation is CASRVASGSSSEQFF.

There are many counts of this clonotype. The J gene is TRBJ2-1, the V gene TRBV27; 7 bases agree with TRBD1. This CDR3 spans 15 amino acids. V lost 2 bases and J lost 7; bases outside the gene matches: 8. CDR1 is MNHEY and CDR2 is SMNVEV in the germline V gene (reference sequence). This chain's CDR3 is CASSLGDRIVNEQFF. CDR3 in DNA: TGTGCCAGCAGTTTAGGGGACAGAATAGTTAATGAGCAGTTCTTC.

In its sample, this clonotype was seen many times. The chain links TRBV20-1 to TRBJ2-7, with D perhaps matching TRBD2 (5 bases). Trimming shortened V by 3 bases and J by 2 bases, and 14 bases separated the two germline ends. CDR1 and CDR2 (germline): DFQATT, SNEGSKA (reference sequence). The CDR3 length is 14 residues. The CDR3 DNA follows: TGCAGTGCTAGTCGGCTAGCCGCCCCCTACGAGCAGTACTTC. It translates to CSASRLAAPYEQYF.

This clonotype was recorded at least ten times. The chain is built from TRBV7-2 and TRBJ1-2; no firm D call. CDR3 size: 14 residues. V was trimmed by 1 base and J by 3 bases, leaving 9 bases between them. Germline V gives CDR1 SGHTA, CDR2 FQGNSA. This CDR3 reads CASSLGASDYGYTF. DNA of the CDR3: TGTGCCAGCAGCTTAGGGGCGTCAGACTATGGCTACACCTTC.

This CDR3 reads CASSWGVGELFF. The CDR3 nucleotides are TGTGCCAGCAGTTGGGGCGTCGGGGAGCTGTTTTTT. The chain recombines TRBV6-5 with TRBJ2-2; D might be TRBD1 (5 bases). The CDR3 covers 12 residues. Trimming took 4 bases from V and 7 from J, leaving 7 bases between them. Per germline, CDR1 MNHEY and CDR2 SVGAGI.